This T cell receptor beta chain was captured in a study of CD8 T cells in ankylosing spondylitis. TCRdb ran MiXCR on the 5' RACE reads and lists one entry per CDR3 protein. This table has roughly 180,000 distinct CDR3 sequences, over 10% appearing once. This clonotype was observed a few times. Source material: blood, either unsorted or a sorted T cell fraction (not recorded which). This clonotype was sampled from a female donor with ankylosing spondylitis or in good health (not recorded which).

CDR3 DNA sequence: TGTGCCAGCAGCTCGCCCCCATCCCTAGCGGGAGAGGGTAACATTCAGTACTTC. As protein: CASSSPPSLAGEGNIQYF. This chain links TRBV7-3 with TRBJ2-4, with 10 bases identical to TRBD2. The CDR3 covers 18 residues. After removal of 4 bases from V and 7 bases from J, the junction contained 16 bases not matched to a gene. Looked up from germline, CDR1 is SGHTA and CDR2 is FQGTGA.